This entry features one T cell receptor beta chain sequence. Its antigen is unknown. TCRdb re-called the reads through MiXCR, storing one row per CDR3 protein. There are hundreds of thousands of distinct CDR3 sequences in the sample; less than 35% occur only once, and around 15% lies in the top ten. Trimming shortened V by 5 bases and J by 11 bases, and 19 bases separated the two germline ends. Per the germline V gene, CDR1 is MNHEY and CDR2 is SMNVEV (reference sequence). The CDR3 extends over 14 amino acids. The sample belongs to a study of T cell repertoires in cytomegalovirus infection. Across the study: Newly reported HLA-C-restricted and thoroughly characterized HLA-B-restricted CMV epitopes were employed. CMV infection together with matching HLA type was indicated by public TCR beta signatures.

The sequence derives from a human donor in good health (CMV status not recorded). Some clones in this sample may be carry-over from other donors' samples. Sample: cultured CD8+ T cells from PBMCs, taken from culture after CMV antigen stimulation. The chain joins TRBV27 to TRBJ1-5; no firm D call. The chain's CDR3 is CASSLGGLHQSQHF. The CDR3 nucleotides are TGTGCCAGCAGTCTAGGCGGTCTCCACCAGTCCCAGCATTTT.